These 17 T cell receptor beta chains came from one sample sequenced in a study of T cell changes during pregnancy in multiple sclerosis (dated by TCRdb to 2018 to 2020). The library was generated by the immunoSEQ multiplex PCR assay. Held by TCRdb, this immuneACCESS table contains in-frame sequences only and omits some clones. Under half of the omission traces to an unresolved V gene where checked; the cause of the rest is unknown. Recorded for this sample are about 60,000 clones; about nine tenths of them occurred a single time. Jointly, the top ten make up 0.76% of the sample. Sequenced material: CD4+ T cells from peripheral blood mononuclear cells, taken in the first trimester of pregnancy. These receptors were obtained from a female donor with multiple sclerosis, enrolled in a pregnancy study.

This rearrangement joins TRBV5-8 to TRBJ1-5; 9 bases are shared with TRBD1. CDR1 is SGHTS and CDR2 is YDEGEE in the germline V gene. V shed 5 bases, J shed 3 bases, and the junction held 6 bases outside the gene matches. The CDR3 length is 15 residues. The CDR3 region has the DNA TGTGCCAGCAGTGCCGGGACAGGGTTCAATCAGCCCCAGCATTTT. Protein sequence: CASSAGTGFNQPQHF.

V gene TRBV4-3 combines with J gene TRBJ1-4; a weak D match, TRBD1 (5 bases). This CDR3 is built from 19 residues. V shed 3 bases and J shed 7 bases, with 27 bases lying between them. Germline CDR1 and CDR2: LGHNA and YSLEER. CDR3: CASSQDTAGGNIQGEKLFF. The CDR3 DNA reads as TGCGCCAGCAGCCAGGACACGGCGGGGGGTAATATTCAGGGTGAAAAACTGTTTTTT.

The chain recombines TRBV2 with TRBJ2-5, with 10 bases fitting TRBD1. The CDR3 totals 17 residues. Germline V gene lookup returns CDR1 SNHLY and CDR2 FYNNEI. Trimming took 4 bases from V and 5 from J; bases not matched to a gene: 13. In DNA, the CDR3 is TGTGCCAGCAGTGTACCTGCCGGGACAGGGGTCGCGGAGACCCAGTACTTC. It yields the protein CASSVPAGTGVAETQYF.

CDR3 sequence (DNA): TGTGCCAGCAGCGCGCGATCGGGACAGACGTATGAAAAACTGTTTTTT. Its protein is CASSARSGQTYEKLFF. V usage is TRBV9 and J usage is TRBJ1-4; 7 bases fit TRBD1. Germline V gene data show CDR1 as SGDLS and CDR2 as YYNGEE. The CDR3 has 16 amino acids. The trim removed 3 bases at V and 6 bases at J, leaving 11 bases unmatched.

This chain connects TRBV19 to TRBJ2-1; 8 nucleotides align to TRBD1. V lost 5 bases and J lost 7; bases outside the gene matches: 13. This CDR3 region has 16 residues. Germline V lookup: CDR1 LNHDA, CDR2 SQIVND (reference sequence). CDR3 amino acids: CASSEQGVGSRNEQFF. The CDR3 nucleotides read TGTGCCAGTAGTGAACAGGGGGTAGGTTCGAGGAATGAGCAGTTCTTC.

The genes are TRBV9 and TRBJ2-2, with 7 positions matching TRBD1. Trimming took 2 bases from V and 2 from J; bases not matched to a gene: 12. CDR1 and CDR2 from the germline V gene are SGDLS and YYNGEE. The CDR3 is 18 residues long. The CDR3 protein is CASSVRTGGRKNTGELFF. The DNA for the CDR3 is TGTGCCAGCAGCGTTCGGACAGGTGGTCGGAAAAACACCGGGGAGCTGTTTTTT.

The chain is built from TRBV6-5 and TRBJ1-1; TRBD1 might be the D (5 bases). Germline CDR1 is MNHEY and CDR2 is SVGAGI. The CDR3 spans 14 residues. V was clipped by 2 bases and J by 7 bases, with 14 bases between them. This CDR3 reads CASSYTGPKSEAFF. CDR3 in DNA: TGTGCCAGCAGTTACACAGGCCCGAAGAGTGAAGCTTTCTTT.

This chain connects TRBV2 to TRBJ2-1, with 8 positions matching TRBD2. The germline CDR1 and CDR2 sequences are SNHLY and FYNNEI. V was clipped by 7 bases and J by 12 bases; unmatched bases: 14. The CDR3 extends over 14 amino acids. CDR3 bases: TGTGCCAGCACGGTCGAGCGGGGGTTCTTTGGGCAGTTCTTC. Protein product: CASTVERGFFGQFF.

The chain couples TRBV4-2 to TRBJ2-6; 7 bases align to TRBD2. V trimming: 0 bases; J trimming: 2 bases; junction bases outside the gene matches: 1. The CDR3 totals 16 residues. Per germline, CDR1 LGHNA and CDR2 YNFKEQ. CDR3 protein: CASSQDAGAGANVLTF. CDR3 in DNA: TGTGCCAGCAGCCAAGATGCGGGGGCTGGGGCCAACGTCCTGACTTTC.

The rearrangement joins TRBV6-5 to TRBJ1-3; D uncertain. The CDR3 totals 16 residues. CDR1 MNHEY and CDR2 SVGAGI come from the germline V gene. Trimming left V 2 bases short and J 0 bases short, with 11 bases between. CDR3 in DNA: TGTGCCAGCAGTTACGTTCCCAACAGCTCTGGAAACACCATATATTTT. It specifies CASSYVPNSSGNTIYF.

CDR3 DNA: TGTGCCAGCAGCCCAGGGACAGGGATAGGGAGGTACGAGCAGTACTTC. Translating it yields CASSPGTGIGRYEQYF. The chain has TRBV9 and TRBJ2-7; 9 positions agree with TRBD1. The CDR3 is 16 amino acids. With 4 bases clipped from V and 4 bases from J, the junction kept 12 bases outside the gene matches. Per germline, CDR1 SGDLS and CDR2 YYNGEE.

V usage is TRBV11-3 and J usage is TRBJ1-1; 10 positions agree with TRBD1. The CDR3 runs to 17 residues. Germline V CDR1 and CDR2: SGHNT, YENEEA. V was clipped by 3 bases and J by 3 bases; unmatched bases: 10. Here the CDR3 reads CASSLGGTGARDTEAFF. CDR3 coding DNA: TGTGCCAGCAGCTTGGGGGGGACAGGGGCGAGGGACACTGAAGCTTTCTTT.

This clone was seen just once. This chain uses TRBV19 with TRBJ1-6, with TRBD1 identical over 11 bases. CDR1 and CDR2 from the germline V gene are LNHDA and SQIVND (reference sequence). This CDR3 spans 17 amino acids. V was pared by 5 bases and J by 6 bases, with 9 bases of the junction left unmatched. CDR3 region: CASSSRTGGVGNSPLHF. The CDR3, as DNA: TGTGCCAGTAGTTCGCGGACAGGGGGCGTCGGTAATTCACCCCTCCACTTT.

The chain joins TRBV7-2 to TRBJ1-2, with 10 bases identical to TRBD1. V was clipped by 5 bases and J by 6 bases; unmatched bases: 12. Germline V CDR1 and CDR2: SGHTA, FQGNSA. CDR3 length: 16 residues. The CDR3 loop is CASSPGIGQGVDGYTF. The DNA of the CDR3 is TGTGCCAGCAGCCCAGGAATCGGACAGGGGGTTGATGGCTACACCTTC.

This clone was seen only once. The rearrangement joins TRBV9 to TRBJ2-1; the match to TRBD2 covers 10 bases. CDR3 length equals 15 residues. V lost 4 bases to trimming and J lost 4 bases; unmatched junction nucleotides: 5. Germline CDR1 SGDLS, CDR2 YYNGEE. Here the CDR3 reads CASSPFSGGYNEQFF. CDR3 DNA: TGTGCCAGCAGCCCTTTTAGCGGGGGGTACAATGAGCAGTTCTTC.

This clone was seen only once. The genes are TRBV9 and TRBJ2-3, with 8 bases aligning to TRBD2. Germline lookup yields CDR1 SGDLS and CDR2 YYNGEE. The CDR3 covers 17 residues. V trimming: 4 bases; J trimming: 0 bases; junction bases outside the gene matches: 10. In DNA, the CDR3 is TGTGCCAGCAGCTCAGCCAGGACTAGCTTTAGCACAGATACGCAGTATTTT. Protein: CASSSARTSFSTDTQYF.

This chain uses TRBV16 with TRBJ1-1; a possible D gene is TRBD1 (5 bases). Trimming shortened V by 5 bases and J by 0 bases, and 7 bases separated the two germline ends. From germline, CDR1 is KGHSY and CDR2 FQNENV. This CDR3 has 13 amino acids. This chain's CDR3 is CASSGTMNTEAFF. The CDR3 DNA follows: TGTGCCAGCAGCGGGACTATGAACACTGAAGCTTTCTTT.